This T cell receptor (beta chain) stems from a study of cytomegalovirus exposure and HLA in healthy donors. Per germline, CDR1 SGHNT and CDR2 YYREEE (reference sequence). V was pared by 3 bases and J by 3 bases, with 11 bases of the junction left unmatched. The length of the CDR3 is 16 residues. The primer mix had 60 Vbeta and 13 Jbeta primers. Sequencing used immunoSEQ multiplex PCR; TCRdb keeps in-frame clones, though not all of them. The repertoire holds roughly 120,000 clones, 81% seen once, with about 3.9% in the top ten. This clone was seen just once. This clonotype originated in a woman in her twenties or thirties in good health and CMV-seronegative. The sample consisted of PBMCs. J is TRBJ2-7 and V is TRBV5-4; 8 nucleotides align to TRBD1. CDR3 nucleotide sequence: TGTGCCAGCAGCTCTCCCAAACCAGGGGGCAACTACGAGCAGTACTTC. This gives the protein CASSSPKPGGNYEQYF.